Each of the 14 T cell receptor beta chains below was sequenced from the same sample in a study of blood T cell repertoires in COVID-19. TCRdb keeps only in-frame clones here, not all; method: immunoSEQ multiplex PCR. The data show about 140,000 clones, 80% to 90% seen once. Sequencing input: peripheral blood. Receptor source: a man aged 55 to 70 with active or convalescent COVID-19.

The V and J genes are TRBV24-1 and TRBJ1-6; D unresolved. Trimming took off 2 bases at V and 6 bases at J, with 10 bases between the two ends. Germline V gene data show CDR1 as KGHDR and CDR2 as SFDVKD. CDR3 length: 15 residues. CDR3 amino acids: CATSDSYEVNSPLHF. The CDR3 DNA sequence: TGTGCCACCAGTGATTCTTACGAGGTTAATTCACCCCTCCACTTT.

CDR3 in DNA: TGTGCCAGCAGCGTCGGACTAGCGGGAGGCGGCTCCTACAATGAGCAGTTCTTC. Encoded protein: CASSVGLAGGGSYNEQFF. The rearrangement links TRBV5-6 to TRBJ2-1, with 14 bases matching TRBD2. The CDR3 is made up of 18 amino acids. The junction had 6 bases not matched to a gene; V was cut back by 4 bases and J by 0 bases. Germline values: CDR1 SGHDT, CDR2 YYEEEE.

V gene TRBV5-4 combines with J gene TRBJ2-2; TRBD2 aligns across 7 bases. The germline V gene has CDR1 SGHNT and CDR2 YYREEE (reference sequence). This CDR3 contains 15 residues. The junction had 4 bases not matched to a gene; V was cut back by 0 bases and J by 5 bases. CDR3 coding DNA: TGTGCCAGCAGCTTGGTGGAGGGAGGGACCGGGGAGCTGTTTTTT. The encoded protein is CASSLVEGGTGELFF.

This chain links TRBV30 with TRBJ2-2; 8 nucleotides line up with TRBD2. Trimming removed 8 bases from V and 5 bases from J; junction bases left unmatched: 4. This CDR3 has 12 amino acids. CDR1 and CDR2 from the germline V gene are GTSNPN and SVGIG (reference sequence). CDR3 sequence: CARQRETGELFF. CDR3 nucleotide sequence: TGTGCCAGACAGCGGGAGACCGGGGAGCTGTTTTTT.

The chain recombines TRBV27 with TRBJ1-6; possible D gene TRBD1, 5 bases. V was shortened by 8 bases and J by 0 bases, with 17 bases between the two germline ends. The CDR3 sequence is 17 residues long. Germline lookup yields CDR1 MNHEY and CDR2 SMNVEV (reference sequence). The CDR3 is CASRNLARGSYNSPLHF. The CDR3 DNA reads as TGTGCCAGCCGTAATCTTGCTAGGGGCTCCTATAATTCACCCCTCCACTTT.

J is TRBJ2-3 and V is TRBV29-1, with D possibly TRBD2 on 5 matching bases. The CDR3 is made up of 14 amino acids. V lost 4 bases and J lost 6, with 17 bases in between. Germline V gives CDR1 SQVTM, CDR2 ANQGSEA. CDR3 loop: CSVVSSGPSDTQYF. The CDR3 nucleotides are TGCAGCGTTGTATCCAGCGGCCCTTCGGATACGCAGTATTTT.

V is TRBV25-1 and J is TRBJ1-4, with D perhaps matching TRBD1 (6 bases). The CDR3 is 14 residues long. The V gene's germline CDR1 is MGHDK and CDR2 SYGVNS. Trimming cost V 6 bases and J 7 bases, with 15 bases left between them. CDR3 protein: CASRPVGAGEKLFF. CDR3 bases: TGTGCCAGCAGGCCCGTGGGGGCAGGTGAAAAACTGTTTTTT.

V and J are TRBV3-1 (or the pseudogene TRBV3-2) and TRBJ2-7; maybe TRBD2 (6 bases). This CDR3 contains 14 residues. V gave up 5 bases and J gave up 1 base, with 12 bases separating them. CDR1 is LGHDT, CDR2 YNNKEL, per germline (reference sequence). The CDR3 sequence: CASSARDWSYEQYF. CDR3 nucleotide sequence: TGTGCCAGCAGCGCCCGGGACTGGTCCTACGAGCAGTACTTC.

This clone has only one observation. The rearrangement links TRBV5-4 to TRBJ1-1, with 8 bases that match TRBD1. CDR3 length: 14 amino acids. The germline CDR1 and CDR2 sequences are SGHNT and YYREEE (reference sequence). Germline trimming cut 0 bases from V and 3 bases from J; bases unmatched to any gene: 1. Written as DNA, the CDR3 is TGTGCCAGCAGCTTGGCAGGGGGCGACACTGAAGCTTTCTTT. This translates into CASSLAGGDTEAFF.

This clone appeared a single time. The V call is TRBV5-1, the J call TRBJ2-1, with a tentative D call TRBD2 (5 bases). There are 14 residues in the CDR3. Germline CDR1 and CDR2: SGHRS and YFSETQ. V dropped 5 bases and J dropped 9 bases, with 18 bases sitting between them. The CDR3, as DNA: TGCGCCAGCAGAGGAAGGACCTCGGACTCTGAGCAGTTCTTC. The encoded protein is CASRGRTSDSEQFF.

The CDR3 is CASSPGDQPQHF. The DNA of the CDR3 is TGTGCCAGCAGCCCCGGGGATCAGCCCCAGCATTTT. The genes are TRBV3-1 (or the pseudogene TRBV3-2) and TRBJ1-5; the D is unclear. V shed 4 bases and J shed 5 bases, with 6 bases lying between them. The CDR3 has 12 residues. Germline V gene data show CDR1 as LGHDT and CDR2 as YNNKEL (reference sequence).

The V call is TRBV7-6, the J call TRBJ1-1; 9 bases are shared with TRBD1. V lost 0 bases to trimming and J lost 7 bases; unmatched junction nucleotides: 9. Germline V gene sequence: CDR1 SGHVS, CDR2 FNYEAQ. CDR3 size: 16 residues. CDR3 nucleotide sequence: TGTGCCAGCAGCTTAGCGGGGACAGGGATCGGGGGTGAAGCTTTCTTT. Its translation: CASSLAGTGIGGEAFF.

In DNA form, the CDR3 reads TGTGCCAGCAGTTCCTACACTGAAGCTTTCTTT. It is translated as CASSSYTEAFF. The rearrangement joins TRBV6-5 to TRBJ1-1; D not resolved. The V gene lost 4 bases and the J gene lost 3 bases, with 3 bases spanning the gap. This CDR3 contains 11 residues. The V gene's germline CDR1 is MNHEY and CDR2 SVGAGI.

This clone has a handful of counts. The rearrangement joins TRBV6-5 to TRBJ2-2; weak D call: TRBD2 (5 bases). The CDR3 totals 16 residues. V lost 2 bases and J 5 bases, leaving 15 bases between the germline ends. The V gene's germline CDR1 is MNHEY and CDR2 SVGAGI. The CDR3 nucleotides are TGTGCCAGCAGTTACACCCGCCGAGACTATACCGGGGAGCTGTTTTTT. As protein: CASSYTRRDYTGELFF.